The sequence of this TCR beta chain was determined in a study of cytomegalovirus exposure and HLA in healthy donors. Overall study results and limits: Overall, roughly 150 TCR beta chains were annotated as cytomegalovirus-associated.

The germline V gene has CDR1 SNHLY and CDR2 FYNNEI. V was shortened by 6 bases and J by 4 bases, with 11 bases between the two germline ends. The CDR3 extends over 13 amino acids. Notes on this clone: What it binds is unknown.

Amplification used 60 Vbeta primers and 13 Jbeta primers. Original data processing: Roughly 73 million unique TCR beta chains, some 10 million of them shared, were counted by a later analysis. Some clones are missing from TCRdb's copy, which holds only in-frame ones; the method was immunoSEQ multiplex PCR. For V, J and clone size, that table is used; D and trimming come from the DNA. The sample has around 100,000 clones, roughly 83% seen once; the top ten hold 2.1%. V and J are TRBV2 and TRBJ2-3; D possibly corresponds to TRBD2 (5 bases). The clonotype was recovered from a man aged 18-30 years in good health and CMV-seronegative. The sequenced material came from PBMCs. CDR3 bases: TGTGCCAGCAGACCGACTATAGCAGATACGCAGTATTTT. It is translated as CASRPTIADTQYF.